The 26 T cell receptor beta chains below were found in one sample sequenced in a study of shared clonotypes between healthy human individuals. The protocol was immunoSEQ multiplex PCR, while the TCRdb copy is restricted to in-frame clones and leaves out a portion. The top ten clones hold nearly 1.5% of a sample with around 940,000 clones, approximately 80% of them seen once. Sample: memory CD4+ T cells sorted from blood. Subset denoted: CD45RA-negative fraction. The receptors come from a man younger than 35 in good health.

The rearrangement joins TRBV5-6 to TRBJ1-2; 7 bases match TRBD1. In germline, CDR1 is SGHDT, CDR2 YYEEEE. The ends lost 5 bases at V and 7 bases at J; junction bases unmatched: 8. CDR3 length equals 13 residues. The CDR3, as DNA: TGTGCCAGCAGTCCGGACAGGAGAGGTGGCTACACCTTC. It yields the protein CASSPDRRGGYTF.

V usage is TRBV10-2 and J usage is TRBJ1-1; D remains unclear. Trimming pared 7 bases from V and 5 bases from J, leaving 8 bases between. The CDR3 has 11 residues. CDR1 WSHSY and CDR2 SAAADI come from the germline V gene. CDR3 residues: CASTAGTEAFF. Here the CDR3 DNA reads TGCGCCAGCACTGCCGGAACTGAAGCTTTCTTT.

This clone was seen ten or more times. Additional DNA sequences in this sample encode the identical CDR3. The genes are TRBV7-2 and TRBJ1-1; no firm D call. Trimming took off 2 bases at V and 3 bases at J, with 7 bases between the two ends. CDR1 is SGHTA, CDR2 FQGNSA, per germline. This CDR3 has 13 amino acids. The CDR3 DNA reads TGTGCCAGCAGCTTAACCCAGTACACTGAAGCTTTCTTT. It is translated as CASSLTQYTEAFF.

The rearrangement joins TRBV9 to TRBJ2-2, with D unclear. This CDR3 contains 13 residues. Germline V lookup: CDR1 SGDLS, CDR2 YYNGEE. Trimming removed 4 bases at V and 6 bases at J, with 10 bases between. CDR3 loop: CASSTRHPGELFF. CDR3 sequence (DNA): TGTGCCAGCAGCACTCGTCACCCCGGGGAGCTGTTTTTT.

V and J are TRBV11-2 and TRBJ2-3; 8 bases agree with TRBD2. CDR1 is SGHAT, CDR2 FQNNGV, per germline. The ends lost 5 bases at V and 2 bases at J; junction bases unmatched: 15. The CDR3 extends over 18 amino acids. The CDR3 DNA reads TGTGCCAGCAGCCACTCAACGGGAGCGGGAGCGGTCACAGATACGCAGTATTTT. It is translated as CASSHSTGAGAVTDTQYF.

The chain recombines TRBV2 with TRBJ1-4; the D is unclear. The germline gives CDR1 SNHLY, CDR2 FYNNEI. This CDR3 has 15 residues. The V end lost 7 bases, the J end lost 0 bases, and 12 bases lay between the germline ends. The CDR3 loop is CASTSGRATNEKLFF. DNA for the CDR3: TGTGCCAGCACCTCGGGGAGGGCAACTAATGAAAAACTGTTTTTT. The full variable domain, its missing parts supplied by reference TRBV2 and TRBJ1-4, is EPEVTQTPSHQVTQMGQEVILRCVPISNHLYFYWYRQILGQKVEFLVSFYNNEISEKSEIFDDQFSVERPDGSNFTLKIRSTKLEDSAMYFCASTSGRATNEKLFFGSGTQLSVL.

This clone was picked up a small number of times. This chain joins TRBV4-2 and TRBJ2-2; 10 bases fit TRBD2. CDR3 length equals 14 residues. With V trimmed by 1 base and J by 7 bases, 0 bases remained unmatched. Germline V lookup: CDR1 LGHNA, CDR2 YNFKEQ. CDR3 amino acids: CASSQGTSGGELFF. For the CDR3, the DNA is TGTGCCAGCAGCCAAGGGACTAGCGGCGGGGAGCTGTTTTTT.

The CDR3 spells CASSLLGRGAAEQYF. The CDR3 bases are TGTGCCAGCAGTTTATTGGGACGGGGGGCGGCCGAGCAGTACTTC. V and J are TRBV27 and TRBJ2-7, with TRBD2 as a possible D gene (7 bases). The CDR3 totals 15 residues. CDR1 is MNHEY and CDR2 is SMNVEV in the germline V gene (reference sequence). Trimming took 1 base from V and 6 from J, leaving 16 bases between them.

Written as DNA, the CDR3 is TGTGCCAGCAGCCGGACAGGTCTTATGAACACTGAAGCTTTCTTT. As protein: CASSRTGLMNTEAFF. This chain uses TRBV5-8 with TRBJ1-1, with TRBD1 matching 7 bases. The germline CDR1 and CDR2 sequences are SGHTS and YDEGEE. The CDR3 consists of 15 residues. The J segment lost 0 bases and the V segment lost 4 bases, leaving 6 bases of the junction unmatched.

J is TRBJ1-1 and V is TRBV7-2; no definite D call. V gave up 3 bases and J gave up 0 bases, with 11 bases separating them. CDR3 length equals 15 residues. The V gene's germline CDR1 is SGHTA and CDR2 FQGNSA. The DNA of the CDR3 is TGTGCCAGCAGCTTCGAGTCAGGCATGAACACTGAAGCTTTCTTT. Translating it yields CASSFESGMNTEAFF.

CDR3 protein: CASSAGTLGNEQFF. In DNA, the CDR3 is TGTGCCAGCAGCGCCGGGACCCTGGGGAATGAGCAGTTCTTC. The genes are TRBV9 and TRBJ2-1; perhaps D is TRBD1 or TRBD2 (5 bases each). CDR3 length: 14 residues. Trimming cost V 3 bases and J 7 bases, with 14 bases left between them. The germline V gene encodes CDR1 SGDLS and CDR2 YYNGEE.

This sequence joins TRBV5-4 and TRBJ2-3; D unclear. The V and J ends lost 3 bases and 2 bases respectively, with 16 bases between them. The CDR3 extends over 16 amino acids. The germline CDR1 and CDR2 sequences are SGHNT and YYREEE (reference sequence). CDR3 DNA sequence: TGTGCCAGCAGCTATGGCGCTCTACCCAACACAGATACGCAGTATTTT. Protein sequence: CASSYGALPNTDTQYF.

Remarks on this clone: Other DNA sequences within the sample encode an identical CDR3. CDR3: CASSPTLAGGYNEQFF. The DNA of the CDR3 is TGTGCCAGCTCACCAACACTAGCGGGAGGTTACAATGAGCAGTTCTTC. The genes are TRBV18 and TRBJ2-1; 12 nucleotides align to TRBD2. This CDR3 region has 16 residues. V lost 2 bases to trimming and J lost 4 bases; unmatched junction nucleotides: 3. Germline CDR1 and CDR2: KGHSH and LQKENI.

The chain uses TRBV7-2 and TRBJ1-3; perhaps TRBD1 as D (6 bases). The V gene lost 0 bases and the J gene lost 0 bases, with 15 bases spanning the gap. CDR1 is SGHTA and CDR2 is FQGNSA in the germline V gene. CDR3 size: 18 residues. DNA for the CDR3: TGTGCCAGCAGCTTAGCCTACCCCCGGGACACCTCTGGAAACACCATATATTTT. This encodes CASSLAYPRDTSGNTIYF.

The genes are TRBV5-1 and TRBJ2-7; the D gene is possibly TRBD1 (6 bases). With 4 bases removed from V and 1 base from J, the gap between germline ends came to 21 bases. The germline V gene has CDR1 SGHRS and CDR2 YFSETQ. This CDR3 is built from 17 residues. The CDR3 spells CASSPEGTLKGSYEQYF. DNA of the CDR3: TGCGCCAGCAGCCCGGAAGGGACATTAAAGGGGTCCTACGAGCAGTACTTC. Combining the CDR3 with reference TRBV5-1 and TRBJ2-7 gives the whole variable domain KAGVTQTPRYLIKTRGQQVTLSCSPISGHRSVSWYQQTPGQGLQFLFEYFSETQRNKGNFPGRFSGRQFSNSRSEMNVSTLELGDSALYLCASSPEGTLKGSYEQYFGPGTRLTVT.

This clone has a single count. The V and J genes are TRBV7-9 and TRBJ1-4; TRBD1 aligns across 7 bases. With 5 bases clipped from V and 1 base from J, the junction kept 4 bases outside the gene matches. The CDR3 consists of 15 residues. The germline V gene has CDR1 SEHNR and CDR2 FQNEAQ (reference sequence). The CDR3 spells CASSGRDRTNEKLFF. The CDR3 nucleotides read TGTGCCAGCAGCGGCAGGGACAGAACTAATGAAAAACTGTTTTTT.

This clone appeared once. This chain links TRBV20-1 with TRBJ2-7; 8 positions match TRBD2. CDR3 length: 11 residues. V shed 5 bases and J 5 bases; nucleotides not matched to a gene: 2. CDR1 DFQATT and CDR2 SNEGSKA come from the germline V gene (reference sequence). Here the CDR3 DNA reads TGCAGTGCTGGGGGACTAGACGAGCAGTACTTC. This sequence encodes CSAGGLDEQYF.

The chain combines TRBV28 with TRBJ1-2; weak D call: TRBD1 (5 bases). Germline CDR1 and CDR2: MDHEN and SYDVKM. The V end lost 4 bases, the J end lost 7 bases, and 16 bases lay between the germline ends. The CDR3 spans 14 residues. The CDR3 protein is CASSYRPQTGGYTF. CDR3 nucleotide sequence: TGTGCCAGCAGTTACAGGCCTCAAACGGGTGGCTACACCTTC.

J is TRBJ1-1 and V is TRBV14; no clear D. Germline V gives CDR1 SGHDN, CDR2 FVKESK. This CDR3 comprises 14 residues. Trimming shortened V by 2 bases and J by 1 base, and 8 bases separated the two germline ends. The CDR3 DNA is TGTGCCAGCAGCCAATTTGTTCCGAACACTGAAGCTTTCTTT. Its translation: CASSQFVPNTEAFF.

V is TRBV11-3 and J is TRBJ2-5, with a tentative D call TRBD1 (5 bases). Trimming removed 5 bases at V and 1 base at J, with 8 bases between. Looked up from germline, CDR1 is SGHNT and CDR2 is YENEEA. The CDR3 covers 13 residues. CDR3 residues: CASSKGVQETQYF. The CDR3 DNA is TGTGCCAGCAGCAAAGGGGTCCAAGAGACCCAGTACTTC.

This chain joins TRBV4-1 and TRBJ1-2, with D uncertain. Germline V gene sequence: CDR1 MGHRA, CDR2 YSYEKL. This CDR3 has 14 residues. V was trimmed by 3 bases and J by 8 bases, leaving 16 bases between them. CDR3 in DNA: TGCGCCAGCAGCCAGGAGACACGCCTAACCGGCTACACCTTC. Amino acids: CASSQETRLTGYTF.

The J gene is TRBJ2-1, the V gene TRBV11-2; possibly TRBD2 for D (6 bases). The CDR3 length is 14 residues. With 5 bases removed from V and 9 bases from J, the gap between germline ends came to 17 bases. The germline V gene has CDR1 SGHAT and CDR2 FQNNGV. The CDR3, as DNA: TGTGCCAGCAGCCCCATTGGGGGGTACGGTGAGCAGTTCTTC. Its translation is CASSPIGGYGEQFF.

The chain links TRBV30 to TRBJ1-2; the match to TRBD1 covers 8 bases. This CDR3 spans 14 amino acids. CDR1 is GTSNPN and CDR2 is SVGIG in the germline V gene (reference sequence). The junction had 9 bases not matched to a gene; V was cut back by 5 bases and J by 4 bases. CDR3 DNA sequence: TGTGCCTGGGGCCGGACAGGGACGGCCTATGGCTACACCTTC. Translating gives CAWGRTGTAYGYTF. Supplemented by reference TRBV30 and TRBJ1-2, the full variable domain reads SQTIHQWPATLVQPVGSPLSLECTVEGTSNPNLYWYRQAAGRGLQLLFYSVGIGQISSEVPQNLSASRPQDRQFILSSKKLLLSDSGFYLCAWGRTGTAYGYTFGSGTRLTVV.

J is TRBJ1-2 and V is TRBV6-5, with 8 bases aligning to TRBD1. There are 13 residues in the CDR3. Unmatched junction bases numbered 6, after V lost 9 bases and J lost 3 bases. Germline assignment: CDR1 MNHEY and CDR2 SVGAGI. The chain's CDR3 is CASRQGAYYGYTF. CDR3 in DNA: TGTGCCAGTAGGCAGGGGGCGTACTATGGCTACACCTTC.

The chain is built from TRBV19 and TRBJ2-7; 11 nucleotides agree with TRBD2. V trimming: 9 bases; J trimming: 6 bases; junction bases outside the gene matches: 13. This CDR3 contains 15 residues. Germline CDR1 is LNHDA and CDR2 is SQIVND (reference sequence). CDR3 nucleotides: TGTGCCAGCCGCGGGACTAGCGGAGCAACAGGCGAGCAGTACTTC. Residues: CASRGTSGATGEQYF.

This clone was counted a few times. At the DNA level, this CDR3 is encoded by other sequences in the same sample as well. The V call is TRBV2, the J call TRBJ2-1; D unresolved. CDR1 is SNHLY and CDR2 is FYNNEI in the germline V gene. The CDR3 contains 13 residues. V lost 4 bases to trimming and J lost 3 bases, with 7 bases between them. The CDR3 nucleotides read TGTGCCAGCAGTGCCTTGGACTACAATGAGCAGTTCTTC. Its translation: CASSALDYNEQFF.